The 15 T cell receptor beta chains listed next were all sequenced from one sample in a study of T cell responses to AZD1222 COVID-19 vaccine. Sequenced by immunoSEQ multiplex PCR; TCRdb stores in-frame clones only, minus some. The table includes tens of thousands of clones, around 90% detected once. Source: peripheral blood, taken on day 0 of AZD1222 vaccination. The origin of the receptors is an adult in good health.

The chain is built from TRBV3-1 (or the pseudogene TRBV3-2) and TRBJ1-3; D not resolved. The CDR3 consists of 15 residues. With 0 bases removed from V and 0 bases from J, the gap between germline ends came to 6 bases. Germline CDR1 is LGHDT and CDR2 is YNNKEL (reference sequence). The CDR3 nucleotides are TGTGCCAGCAGCCAAGACCCGTTCTCTGGAAACACCATATATTTT. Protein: CASSQDPFSGNTIYF.

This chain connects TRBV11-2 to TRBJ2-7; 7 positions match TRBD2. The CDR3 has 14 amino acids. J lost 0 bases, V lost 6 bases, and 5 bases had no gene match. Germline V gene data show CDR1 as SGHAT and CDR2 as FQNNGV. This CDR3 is CASRPAGRSYEQYF. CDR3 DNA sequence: TGTGCCAGCAGACCAGCGGGACGCTCCTACGAGCAGTACTTC.

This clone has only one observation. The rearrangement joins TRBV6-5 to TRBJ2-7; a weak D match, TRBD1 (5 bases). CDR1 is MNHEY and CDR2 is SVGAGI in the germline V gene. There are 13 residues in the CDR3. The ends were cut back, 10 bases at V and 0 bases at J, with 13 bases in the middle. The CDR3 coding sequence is TGTGCCATAAGAGTCCAGGGCTCCTACGAGCAGTACTTC. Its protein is CAIRVQGSYEQYF.

Written as DNA, the CDR3 is TGTGCCTGGAACAGGGTACTGGGTCCTAATGAAAAACTGTTTTTT. Protein product: CAWNRVLGPNEKLFF. The V and J genes are TRBV30 and TRBJ1-4, with D tentatively TRBD1 (6 bases). Germline-derived CDR1 and CDR2 are GTSNPN and SVGIG (reference sequence). The CDR3 has 15 amino acids. V was clipped by 4 bases and J by 3 bases, with 15 bases between them.

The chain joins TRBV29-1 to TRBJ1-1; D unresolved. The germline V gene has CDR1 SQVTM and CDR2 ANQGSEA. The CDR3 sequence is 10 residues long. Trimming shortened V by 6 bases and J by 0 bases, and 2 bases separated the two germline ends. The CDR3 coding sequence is TGCAGCGTGTTGAACACTGAAGCTTTCTTT. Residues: CSVLNTEAFF.

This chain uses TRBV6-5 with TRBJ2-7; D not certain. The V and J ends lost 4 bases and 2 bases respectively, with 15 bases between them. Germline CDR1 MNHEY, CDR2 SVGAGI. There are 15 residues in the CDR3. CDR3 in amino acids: CASSSLGRGPYEQYF. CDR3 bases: TGTGCCAGCAGTTCCCTCGGTAGAGGACCCTACGAGCAGTACTTC.

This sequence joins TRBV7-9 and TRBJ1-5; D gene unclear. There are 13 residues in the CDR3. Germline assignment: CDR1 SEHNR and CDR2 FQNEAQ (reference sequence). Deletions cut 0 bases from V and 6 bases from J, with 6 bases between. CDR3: CASSLASRQPQHF. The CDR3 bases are TGTGCCAGCAGCTTAGCTTCTCGTCAGCCCCAGCATTTT.

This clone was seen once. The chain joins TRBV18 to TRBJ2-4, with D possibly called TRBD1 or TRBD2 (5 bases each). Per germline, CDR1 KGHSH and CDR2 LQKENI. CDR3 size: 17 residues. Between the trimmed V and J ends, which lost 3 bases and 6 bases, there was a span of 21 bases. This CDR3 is CASSPSVLGRKGNIQYF. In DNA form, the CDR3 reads TGTGCCAGCTCACCGTCGGTACTGGGACGCAAAGGAAACATTCAGTACTTC.

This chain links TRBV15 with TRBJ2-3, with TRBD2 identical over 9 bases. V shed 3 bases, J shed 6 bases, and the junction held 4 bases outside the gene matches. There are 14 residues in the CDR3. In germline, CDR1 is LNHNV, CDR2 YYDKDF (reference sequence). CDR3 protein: CATSRSGRSDTQYF. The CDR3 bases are TGTGCCACCAGCAGGAGCGGGAGGAGTGATACGCAGTATTTT.

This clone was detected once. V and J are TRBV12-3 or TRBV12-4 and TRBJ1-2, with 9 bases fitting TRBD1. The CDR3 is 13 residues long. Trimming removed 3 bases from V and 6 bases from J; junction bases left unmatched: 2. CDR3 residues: CASSLTGGHGYTF. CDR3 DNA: TGTGCCAGCAGTTTGACAGGGGGGCATGGCTACACCTTC.

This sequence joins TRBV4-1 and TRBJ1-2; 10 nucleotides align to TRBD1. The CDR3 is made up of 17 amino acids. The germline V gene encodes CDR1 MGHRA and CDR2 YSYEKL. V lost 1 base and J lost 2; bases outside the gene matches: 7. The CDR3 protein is CASSQAMGDRGNYGYTF. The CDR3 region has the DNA TGCGCCAGCAGCCAAGCTATGGGGGACAGGGGAAACTATGGCTACACCTTC.

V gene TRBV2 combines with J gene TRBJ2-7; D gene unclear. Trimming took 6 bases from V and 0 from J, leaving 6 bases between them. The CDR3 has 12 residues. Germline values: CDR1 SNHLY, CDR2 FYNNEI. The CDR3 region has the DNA TGTGCCAGCAGGACATCCTCCTACGAGCAGTACTTC. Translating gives CASRTSSYEQYF.

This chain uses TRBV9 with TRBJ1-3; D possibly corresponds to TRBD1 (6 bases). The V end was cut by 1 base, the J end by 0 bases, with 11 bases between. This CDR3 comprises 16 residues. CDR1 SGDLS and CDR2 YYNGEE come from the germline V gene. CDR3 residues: CASSVLGDNSGNTIYF. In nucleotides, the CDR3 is TGTGCCAGCAGCGTACTAGGGGACAACTCTGGAAACACCATATATTTT.

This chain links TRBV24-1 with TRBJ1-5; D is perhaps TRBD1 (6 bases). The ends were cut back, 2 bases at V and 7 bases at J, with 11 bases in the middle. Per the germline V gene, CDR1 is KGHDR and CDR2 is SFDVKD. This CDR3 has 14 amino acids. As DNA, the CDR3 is TGTGCCACCAGTGATTCGTCAGGGGACCAGCCCCAGCATTTT. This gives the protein CATSDSSGDQPQHF.

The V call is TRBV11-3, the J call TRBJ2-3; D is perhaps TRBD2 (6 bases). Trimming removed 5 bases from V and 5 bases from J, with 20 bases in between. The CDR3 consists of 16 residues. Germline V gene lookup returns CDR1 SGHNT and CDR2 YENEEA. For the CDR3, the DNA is TGTGCCAGCAGCCCTCGCCGGGACTCCAGAGGAGATACGCAGTATTTT. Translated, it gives CASSPRRDSRGDTQYF.